This is a list of T cell receptor beta chains from one sample in a study of blood T cell repertoires in COVID-19. The table came from immunoSEQ multiplex PCR; TCRdb's copy has only in-frame clones and leaves some out. The sample includes fewer than 400,000 clones, 85% to 90% of them seen just once. Specimen: peripheral blood. These receptor sequences come from a woman aged 25 to 39 with COVID-19, enrolled during active disease. CDR3s include the opening cysteine and the closing phenylalanine or tryptophan. The D gene is left open where the match is weak. Size is omitted from some rows. Given values are once, few, many or a class for expanded clones.

abundance	v_gene	j_gene	d_gene	CDR3nt	CDR3aa
-	TRBV29-1	TRBJ2-2	-	TGCAGCGTTGCAGTGGTGGCAGGGATTGCCGGGGAGCTGTTTTTT	CSVAVVAGIAGELFF
-	TRBV3-1/TRBV3-2	TRBJ2-5	-	TGTGCCAGCAGCCAAGATCTCCAGCAAGAGACCCAGTACTTC	CASSQDLQQETQYF
-	TRBV19	TRBJ2-1	TRBD1	TGTGCCAGTAGTACACAGGGGAGCTCCTACAATGAGCAGTTCTTC	CASSTQGSSYNEQFF
-	TRBV30	TRBJ1-2	-	TGTGCCTGGAAGAAAGGGGGGGGTCGGGACTATGGCTACACCTTC	CAWKKGGGRDYGYTF
-	TRBV30	TRBJ1-1	TRBD1	TGTGCCTGGACCGACAGGGCTCGTGGGGCTGGCACTGAAGCTTTCTTT	CAWTDRARGAGTEAFF
-	TRBV21-1	TRBJ1-1	-	TGTGCCAGCAGCAAAAGTGGGGGGACGGCGGGCACTGAAGCTTTCTTT	CASSKSGGTAGTEAFF
-	TRBV5-1	TRBJ1-2	TRBD1	TGCGCCAGCAGCTCCGGACAGGGGGTCTATGGCTACACCTTC	CASSSGQGVYGYTF
-	TRBV11-2	TRBJ1-2	TRBD1	TGTGCCAGCAGCTTCACCGGGACAGGGGGTCCTAGCTTC	CASSFTGTGGPSF
-	TRBV25-1	TRBJ1-2	-	TGTGCCAGCAGTGATTGGGGGGGGAACTATGGCTACACCTTC	CASSDWGGNYGYTF
-	TRBV6-6	TRBJ1-3	-	TGTGCCAGCAGTCAACCGGGAGTCTCTGGAAACACCATATATTTT	CASSQPGVSGNTIYF
many	TRBV27	TRBJ1-5	-	TGTGCCAGCAGTTTACGGGCGGGTAATCAGCCCCAGCATTTT	CASSLRAGNQPQHF
-	TRBV29-1	TRBJ1-4	-	TGCAGCGTTGAGGGACACGAAGGGGAAAAACTGTTTTTT	CSVEGHEGEKLFF
-	TRBV10-3	TRBJ2-3	TRBD2	TGTGCCATCAACCCCGGGACTAGCGGGAGCTTCACTAGCACAGATACGCAGTATTTT	CAINPGTSGSFTSTDTQYF
-	TRBV7-8	TRBJ1-1	-	TGTGCCAGCAGCCACTCGAGGACTGAAGCTTTCTTT	CASSHSRTEAFF
-	TRBV9	TRBJ2-7	-	TGTGCCAGCAGCGTAGAAGGGAGGCCATCGGACGAGCAGTACTTC	CASSVEGRPSDEQYF
few	TRBV6-1	TRBJ1-2	-	TGTGCCAGCAGTGAAGCCCTTTGGACAGAGACGGGTGGCTACACCTTC	CASSEALWTETGGYTF
-	TRBV11-3	TRBJ2-1	TRBD2	TGTGCCAGCAGCTTAGACCGTAGCGGGAACCGAATCTCTCAGCTCAATGAGCAGTTCTTC	CASSLDRSGNRISQLNEQFF
once	TRBV2	TRBJ2-7	-	TGTGCCAGCAGGCGACAGAGCTACGAGCAGTACTTC	CASRRQSYEQYF
-	TRBV19	TRBJ2-5	-	TGTGCCAGTAGTATTGGAAACAGGGCAGGGGAGACCCAGTACTTC	CASSIGNRAGETQYF
-	TRBV6-4	TRBJ2-5	TRBD1	TGTGCCAGCAGTCCTACAGGGGAAGAGACCCAGTACTTC	CASSPTGEETQYF
few	TRBV29-1	TRBJ2-1	TRBD2	TGCAGCACCACTCTAGCGGGGGGCGGGAATGAGCAGTTCTTC	CSTTLAGGGNEQFF
-	TRBV18	TRBJ2-6	-	TGTGCCAGCTCAGATATATTTAGCTCTGGGGCCAACGTCCTGACTTTC	CASSDIFSSGANVLTF
-	TRBV19	TRBJ2-7	-	TGTGCCAGTAGTACCCCCAGCGGTTCATACGAGCAGTACTTC	CASSTPSGSYEQYF
-	TRBV18	TRBJ1-2	-	TGTGCCAGCTCACCAACCTCGGAAGGGGCGGTTAATGGCTACACCTTC	CASSPTSEGAVNGYTF
-	TRBV6-5	TRBJ2-5	TRBD2	TGTGCCAGCAGCCGTAGCGGGAGTAGAGAAGAGACCCAGTACTTC	CASSRSGSREETQYF
once	TRBV7-2	TRBJ2-1	TRBD2	TGTGCCAGCAGCTCATCCCGGACTAGCGGGAGGTTACACAATGAGCAGTTCTTC	CASSSSRTSGRLHNEQFF
-	TRBV2	TRBJ2-1	-	TGTGCCAGCGCCCCCACTAGTAATGGTGAGCAGTTCTTC	CASAPTSNGEQFF